Listed below are T cell receptor beta chains from one sample, sequenced in a study of blood T cell repertoires in COVID-19. Assay used: immunoSEQ multiplex PCR; TCRdb lists only in-frame clones, some missing. Altogether just over 150,000 clones are present, 85% being singletons, with the ten largest covering about 3.5%. The sequencing sample was made of peripheral blood. The receptors shown here come from a human donor with acute or convalescent COVID-19. The donor label of this sample is uncertain. CDR3s include the opening cysteine and the closing phenylalanine or tryptophan. Fields, in order: CDR3 DNA, CDR3 protein, V gene, J gene, clone size, CDR3 length, D gene. A D gene is named only where the DNA matches it firmly. A clone size is listed for some rows: how often the clone was seen (once, few, many), or a class if it is expanded.

DNA: TGTGCCAGCAGCCAGCCACTAGCGGGGGGGCAAGAGACCCAGTACTTC
CDR3: CASSQPLAGGQETQYF
V: TRBV4-2
J: TRBJ2-5
size: -
length: 16
D: TRBD2

DNA: TGCGCCAGCAGCGGACTAGCGGGGGGGGACACCGGGGAGCTGTTTTTT
CDR3: CASSGLAGGDTGELFF
V: TRBV4-3
J: TRBJ2-2
size: -
length: 16
D: TRBD2

DNA: TGTGCCAGCAGCCCGACTGCAACTAATGAAAAACTGTTTTTT
CDR3: CASSPTATNEKLFF
V: TRBV7-2
J: TRBJ1-4
size: -
length: 14
D: -

DNA: TGCGCCAGCAGTCGGACTAGCGGGGGGAGCCAAGAGACCCAGTACTTC
CDR3: CASSRTSGGSQETQYF
V: TRBV5-1
J: TRBJ2-5
size: -
length: 16
D: TRBD2

DNA: TGTGCCAGCAGCCCAGGGGGAGGAAATGGCTACACCTTC
CDR3: CASSPGGGNGYTF
V: TRBV7-9
J: TRBJ1-2
size: -
length: 13
D: TRBD1

DNA: TGTGCCAGCAGCCAAGCGTCGGCAGAGGTTTCAGATACGCAGTATTTT
CDR3: CASSQASAEVSDTQYF
V: TRBV4-2
J: TRBJ2-3
size: -
length: 16
D: -

DNA: TGTGCCAGCAGCGTAGGGGACAGGCCCAATCAGCCCCAGCATTTT
CDR3: CASSVGDRPNQPQHF
V: TRBV9
J: TRBJ1-5
size: -
length: 15
D: TRBD1

DNA: TGTGCCAGCAGCGCCAACAGAGATTCTAACTATGGCTACACCTTC
CDR3: CASSANRDSNYGYTF
V: TRBV7-3
J: TRBJ1-2
size: once
length: 15
D: -

DNA: TGTGCCAGCAGCATCTATAGCGGGGGGGGACCCACTCAGACCCAGTACTTC
CDR3: CASSIYSGGGPTQTQYF
V: TRBV9
J: TRBJ2-5
size: -
length: 17
D: TRBD2

DNA: TGTGCCAGCAGCTCTCCGGTGGACATCACGTCGAGCACAGATACGCAGTATTTT
CDR3: CASSSPVDITSSTDTQYF
V: TRBV7-6
J: TRBJ2-3
size: -
length: 18
D: -

DNA: TGTGCCAGTAGTATATTCAGGGGTGAGCTTAACACTGAAGCTTTCTTT
CDR3: CASSIFRGELNTEAFF
V: TRBV19
J: TRBJ1-1
size: -
length: 16
D: -

DNA: TGTGCCAGTAGTATAGATTTATGGGGGACAGTCCCCAATCAGCCCCAGCATTTT
CDR3: CASSIDLWGTVPNQPQHF
V: TRBV19
J: TRBJ1-5
size: few
length: 18
D: TRBD1

DNA: TGTGCCAGTAGTCCCCTCTTTAGCGGGGGGGCGGGCGAGCAGTACTTC
CDR3: CASSPLFSGGAGEQYF
V: TRBV19
J: TRBJ2-7
size: few
length: 16
D: TRBD2

DNA: TGTGCCAGCAGCTCTTTCTACGAGCAGTACTTC
CDR3: CASSSFYEQYF
V: TRBV5-6
J: TRBJ2-7
size: -
length: 11
D: -

DNA: TGTGCCAGCAGTACACCGGCGGGGGAAAAACTGTTTTTT
CDR3: CASSTPAGEKLFF
V: TRBV28
J: TRBJ1-4
size: -
length: 13
D: -

DNA: TGTGCCAGCTCACCCCCGGGCAGGGGGATAAGTCAGCCCCAGCATTTT
CDR3: CASSPPGRGISQPQHF
V: TRBV18
J: TRBJ1-5
size: -
length: 16
D: TRBD1

DNA: TGTGCCAGCAGTCTTCCTCAGGGTAGCCACGAGCAGTACTTC
CDR3: CASSLPQGSHEQYF
V: TRBV28
J: TRBJ2-7
size: -
length: 14
D: -

DNA: TGCGCCAGCAGCTTCGGAGGCCTGGAGACTGAAGCTTTCTTT
CDR3: CASSFGGLETEAFF
V: TRBV5-1
J: TRBJ1-1
size: once
length: 14
D: -

DNA: TGTGCCAGCAGTTTACCAAGGGGGACGACCTACGAGCAGTACTTC
CDR3: CASSLPRGTTYEQYF
V: TRBV28
J: TRBJ2-7
size: -
length: 15
D: -

DNA: TGCGCCAGCAGCTTCCAGGCCCTGAACACCGGGGAGCTGTTTTTT
CDR3: CASSFQALNTGELFF
V: TRBV5-1
J: TRBJ2-2
size: -
length: 15
D: -

DNA: TGCAGCGTTGATTCCCGACAGGGCACTGAAGCTTTCTTT
CDR3: CSVDSRQGTEAFF
V: TRBV29-1
J: TRBJ1-1
size: -
length: 13
D: TRBD1

DNA: TGTGCCAGCAGGGACAGGGGTGAAGCTTTCTTT
CDR3: CASRDRGEAFF
V: TRBV2
J: TRBJ1-1
size: -
length: 11
D: TRBD1

DNA: TGTGCCTGGAGTGTGGGCTTTGGAGAGACCCAGTACTTC
CDR3: CAWSVGFGETQYF
V: TRBV30
J: TRBJ2-5
size: -
length: 13
D: -

DNA: TGCAGCGTTGAAGTCTCGCTCCGAGGGCCCCAGCATTTT
CDR3: CSVEVSLRGPQHF
V: TRBV29-1
J: TRBJ1-5
size: -
length: 13
D: -

DNA: TGCGCCAGCAGCTTTTCAGGGGCCAGTTCCACCGGGGAGCTGTTTTTT
CDR3: CASSFSGASSTGELFF
V: TRBV5-1
J: TRBJ2-2
size: -
length: 16
D: -

DNA: TGTGCCAGTAGGAGATCGACAGCGACCAATCAGCCCCAGCATTTT
CDR3: CASRRSTATNQPQHF
V: TRBV19
J: TRBJ1-5
size: once
length: 15
D: -

DNA: TGCGCCAGCAGCGGGGAACAGGGGAGGTTTTACAATGAGCAGTTCTTC
CDR3: CASSGEQGRFYNEQFF
V: TRBV5-1
J: TRBJ2-1
size: -
length: 16
D: -

DNA: TGTGCCAGCAGCTTAGACCCAGGCGAAAAACTGTTTTTT
CDR3: CASSLDPGEKLFF
V: TRBV11-2
J: TRBJ1-4
size: -
length: 13
D: -

DNA: TGTGCCAGCAGCCAAGGACAGGGAGAACAGCCCCAGCATTTT
CDR3: CASSQGQGEQPQHF
V: TRBV3-1/TRBV3-2
J: TRBJ1-5
size: -
length: 14
D: TRBD1

DNA: TGCGCCAGCAGCTTGGAACAGCTCACTGAAGCTTTCTTT
CDR3: CASSLEQLTEAFF
V: TRBV5-1
J: TRBJ1-1
size: -
length: 13
D: -

DNA: TGTGCCAGCAGTGCCAGTCAGACAGGGAGAAATCAGCCCCAGCATTTT
CDR3: CASSASQTGRNQPQHF
V: TRBV28
J: TRBJ1-5
size: -
length: 16
D: TRBD1

DNA: TGTGCCAGCAGCCCCCGGACAGATTCCTATGGCTACACCTTC
CDR3: CASSPRTDSYGYTF
V: TRBV7-9
J: TRBJ1-2
size: few
length: 14
D: -

DNA: TGTGCCACCAGCAGAGGAGGGGGCCGGGGCACAGATACGCAGTATTTT
CDR3: CATSRGGGRGTDTQYF
V: TRBV15
J: TRBJ2-3
size: -
length: 16
D: TRBD1

DNA: TGTGCCAGCAGCTTGCTCGGGACAGGGGGCCAATACAATGAGCAGTTCTTC
CDR3: CASSLLGTGGQYNEQFF
V: TRBV5-6
J: TRBJ2-1
size: -
length: 17
D: TRBD1

DNA: TGCGCCAGCAGCTTGGACGGTAGCACAGATACGCAGTATTTT
CDR3: CASSLDGSTDTQYF
V: TRBV5-1
J: TRBJ2-3
size: once
length: 14
D: -

DNA: TGTGCCAGCAGCTCGGGACAGGGGTTAGATACGCAGTATTTT
CDR3: CASSSGQGLDTQYF
V: TRBV7-2
J: TRBJ2-3
size: -
length: 14
D: TRBD1

DNA: TGCGCCAGCAGCTCAAACGTGGGACAGGGGAGCCACGAGCAGTACTTC
CDR3: CASSSNVGQGSHEQYF
V: TRBV5-1
J: TRBJ2-7
size: -
length: 16
D: TRBD1

DNA: TGTGCCAGCAGCAATAGGGGCCAGAGAGCCTACGAGCAGTACTTC
CDR3: CASSNRGQRAYEQYF
V: TRBV6-5
J: TRBJ2-7
size: once
length: 15
D: -

DNA: TGTGCCAGCAGCACATTAGGGAGGACCACTGAAGCTTTCTTT
CDR3: CASSTLGRTTEAFF
V: TRBV21-1
J: TRBJ1-1
size: -
length: 14
D: -

DNA: TGTGCCAGCTCACCACGGGGAGGGGTTGACTTCGATGGCTACACCTTC
CDR3: CASSPRGGVDFDGYTF
V: TRBV18
J: TRBJ1-2
size: -
length: 16
D: -

DNA: TGTGCCAGCAGTTTTATCGACAGGGTTACTGAAAAACTGTTTTTT
CDR3: CASSFIDRVTEKLFF
V: TRBV27
J: TRBJ1-4
size: -
length: 15
D: TRBD1

DNA: TGTGCCAGTTCATCCCCAGGGGGCGCAGGGCAGCCCCAGCATTTT
CDR3: CASSSPGGAGQPQHF
V: TRBV19
J: TRBJ1-5
size: -
length: 15
D: TRBD1